This T cell receptor (beta chain) was profiled in a study of T and B cells in COVID-19 patients. Study background: Recovered patients mostly had mild to moderate COVID-19 managed as outpatients.

BIOMED2 TRB-A/B primer pools were used in multiplex TRB PCR. MiXCR, applied by TCRdb to the multiplex PCR reads, yields one record per CDR3 protein. The data contain about 3,200 distinct CDR3 sequences, roughly 27% of them singletons. Each TRB amplification used about 230-550 ng of genomic DNA from blood. This clonotype is medium-sized by share. This sequence was found in a human donor with active COVID-19. The donor label of this sample is uncertain. Material for sequencing was blood.

DNA of the CDR3: TGTGCCAGCAGCCCGCCAGCGGGGCCTAGCACAGATACGCAGTATTTT. Translation: CASSPPAGPSTDTQYF. The chain is built from TRBV5-4 and TRBJ2-3; 7 nucleotides match TRBD2. CDR1 and CDR2 from the germline V gene are SGHNT and YYREEE (reference sequence). Trimming removed 4 bases from V and 0 bases from J; junction bases left unmatched: 8. The CDR3 consists of 16 residues.